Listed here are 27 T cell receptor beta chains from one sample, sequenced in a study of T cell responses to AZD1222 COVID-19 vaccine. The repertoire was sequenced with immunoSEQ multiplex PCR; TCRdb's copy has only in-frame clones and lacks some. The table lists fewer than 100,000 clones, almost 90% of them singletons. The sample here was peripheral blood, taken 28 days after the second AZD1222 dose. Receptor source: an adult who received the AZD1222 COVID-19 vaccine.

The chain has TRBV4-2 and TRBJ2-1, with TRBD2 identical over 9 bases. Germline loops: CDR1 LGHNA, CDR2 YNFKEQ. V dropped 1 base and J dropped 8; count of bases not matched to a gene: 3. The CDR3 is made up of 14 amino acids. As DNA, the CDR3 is TGTGCCAGCAGCCAAGGTCGACTAGCGGATGAGCAGTTCTTC. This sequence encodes CASSQGRLADEQFF.

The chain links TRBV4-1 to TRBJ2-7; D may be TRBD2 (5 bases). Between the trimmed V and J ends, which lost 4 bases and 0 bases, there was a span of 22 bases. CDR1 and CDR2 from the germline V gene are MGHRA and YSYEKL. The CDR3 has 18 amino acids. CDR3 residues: CASSPSQEGRGHSYEQYF. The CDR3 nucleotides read TGCGCCAGCAGCCCTTCCCAGGAAGGTAGAGGGCACTCCTACGAGCAGTACTTC.

CDR3 in DNA: TGTGCCACCAGTGACCCTAATCAGCCCCAGCATTTT. Protein sequence: CATSDPNQPQHF. The V and J genes are TRBV24-1 and TRBJ1-5; D is undetermined. Germline lookup yields CDR1 KGHDR and CDR2 SFDVKD. V lost 4 bases, J lost 4 bases, and 4 bases lay in between. The CDR3 has 12 residues.

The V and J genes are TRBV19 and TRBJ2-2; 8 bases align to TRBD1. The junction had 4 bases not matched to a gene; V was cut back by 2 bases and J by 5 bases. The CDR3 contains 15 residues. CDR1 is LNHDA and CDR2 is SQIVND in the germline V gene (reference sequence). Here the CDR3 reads CASSIQGALTGELFF. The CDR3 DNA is TGTGCCAGTAGTATACAGGGGGCGCTGACCGGGGAGCTGTTTTTT.

The CDR3 protein is CAWSVRDTSQGGYTF. The DNA of the CDR3 is TGTGCCTGGAGTGTAAGGGACACCTCCCAGGGGGGCTACACCTTC. The chain combines TRBV30 with TRBJ1-2; a possible D gene is TRBD1 (6 bases). V lost 0 bases to trimming and J lost 8 bases, with 19 bases between them. The CDR3 totals 15 residues. Germline values: CDR1 GTSNPN, CDR2 SVGIG (reference sequence).

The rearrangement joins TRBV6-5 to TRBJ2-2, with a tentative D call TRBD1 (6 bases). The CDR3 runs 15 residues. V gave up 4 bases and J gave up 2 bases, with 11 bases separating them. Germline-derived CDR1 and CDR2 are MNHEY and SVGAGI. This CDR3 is CASSFQGTNTGELFF. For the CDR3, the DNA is TGTGCCAGCAGTTTCCAGGGGACCAACACCGGGGAGCTGTTTTTT.

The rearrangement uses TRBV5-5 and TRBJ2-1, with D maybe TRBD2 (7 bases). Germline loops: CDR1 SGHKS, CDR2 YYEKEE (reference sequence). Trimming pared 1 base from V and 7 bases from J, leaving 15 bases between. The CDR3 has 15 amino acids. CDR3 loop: CASSLRRGTRNEQFF. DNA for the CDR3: TGTGCCAGCAGCTTGAGGCGGGGGACAAGGAATGAGCAGTTCTTC.

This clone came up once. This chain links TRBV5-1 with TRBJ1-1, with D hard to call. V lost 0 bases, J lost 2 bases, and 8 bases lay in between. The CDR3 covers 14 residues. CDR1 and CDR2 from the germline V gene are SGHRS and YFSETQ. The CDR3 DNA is TGCGCCAGCAGCTTGGCCGCTGACAACACTGAAGCTTTCTTT. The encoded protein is CASSLAADNTEAFF. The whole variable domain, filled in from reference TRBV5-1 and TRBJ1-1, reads KAGVTQTPRYLIKTRGQQVTLSCSPISGHRSVSWYQQTPGQGLQFLFEYFSETQRNKGNFPGRFSGRQFSNSRSEMNVSTLELGDSALYLCASSLAADNTEAFFGQGTRLTVV.

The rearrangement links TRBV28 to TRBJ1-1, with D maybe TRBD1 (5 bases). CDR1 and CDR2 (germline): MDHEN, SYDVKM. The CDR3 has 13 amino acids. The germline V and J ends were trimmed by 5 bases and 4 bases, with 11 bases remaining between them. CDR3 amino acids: CASSNTGGTEAFF. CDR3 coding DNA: TGTGCCAGCAGTAATACAGGAGGCACTGAAGCTTTCTTT.

CDR3 nucleotides: TGTGCCAGCAGCCGGACAGACAATGAGCAGTTCTTC. Translation gives CASSRTDNEQFF. V and J are TRBV7-9 and TRBJ2-1, with a possible D match to TRBD1 (6 bases). The CDR3 runs to 12 residues. Germline CDR1 reads SEHNR; CDR2 reads FQNEAQ (reference sequence). V lost 5 bases to trimming and J lost 5 bases, with 7 bases between them.

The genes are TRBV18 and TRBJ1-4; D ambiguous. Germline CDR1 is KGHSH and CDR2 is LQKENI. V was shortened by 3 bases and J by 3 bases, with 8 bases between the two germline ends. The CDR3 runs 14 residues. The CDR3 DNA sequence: TGTGCCAGCTCACCGGACGCCTCTAATGAAAAACTGTTTTTT. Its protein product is CASSPDASNEKLFF. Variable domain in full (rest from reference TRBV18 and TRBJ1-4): NAGVMQNPRHLVRRRGQEARLRCSPMKGHSHVYWYRQLPEEGLKFMVYLQKENIIDESGMPKERFSAEFPKEGPSILRIQQVVRGDSAAYFCASSPDASNEKLFFGSGTQLSVL.

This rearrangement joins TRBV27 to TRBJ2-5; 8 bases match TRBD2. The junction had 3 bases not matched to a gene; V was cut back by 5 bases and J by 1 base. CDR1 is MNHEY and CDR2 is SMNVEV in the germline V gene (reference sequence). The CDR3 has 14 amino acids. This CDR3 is CASSDSGTQETQYF. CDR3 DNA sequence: TGTGCCAGCAGTGATAGCGGGACCCAAGAGACCCAGTACTTC.

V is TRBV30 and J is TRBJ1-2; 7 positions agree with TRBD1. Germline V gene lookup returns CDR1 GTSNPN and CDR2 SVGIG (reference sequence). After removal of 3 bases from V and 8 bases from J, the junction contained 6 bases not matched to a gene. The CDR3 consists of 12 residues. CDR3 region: CAWSQTGYGYTF. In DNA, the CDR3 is TGTGCCTGGAGCCAGACAGGGTACGGCTACACCTTC. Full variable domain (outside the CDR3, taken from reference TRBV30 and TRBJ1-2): SQTIHQWPATLVQPVGSPLSLECTVEGTSNPNLYWYRQAAGRGLQLLFYSVGIGQISSEVPQNLSASRPQDRQFILSSKKLLLSDSGFYLCAWSQTGYGYTFGSGTRLTVV.

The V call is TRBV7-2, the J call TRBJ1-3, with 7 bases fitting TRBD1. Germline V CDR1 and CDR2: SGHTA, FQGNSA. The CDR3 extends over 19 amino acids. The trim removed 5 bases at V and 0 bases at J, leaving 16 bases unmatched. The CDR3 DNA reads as TGTGCCAGCAGCGTAGGAACTGGACAGGTCCTCCACTCTGGAAACACCATATATTTT. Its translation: CASSVGTGQVLHSGNTIYF.

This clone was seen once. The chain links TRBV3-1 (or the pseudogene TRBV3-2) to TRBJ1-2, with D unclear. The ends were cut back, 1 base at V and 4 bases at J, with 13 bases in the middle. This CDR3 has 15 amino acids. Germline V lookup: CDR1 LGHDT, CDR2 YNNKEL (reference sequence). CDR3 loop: CASSQVKRGSYGYTF. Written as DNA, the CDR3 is TGTGCCAGCAGCCAAGTTAAGCGGGGTTCCTATGGCTACACCTTC.

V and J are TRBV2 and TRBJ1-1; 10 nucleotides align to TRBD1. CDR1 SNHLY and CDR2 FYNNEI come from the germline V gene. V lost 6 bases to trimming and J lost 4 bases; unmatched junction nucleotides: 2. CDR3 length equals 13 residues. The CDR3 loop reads CASSGDRGTEAFF. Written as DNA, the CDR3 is TGTGCCAGCAGCGGGGACAGGGGCACTGAAGCTTTCTTT. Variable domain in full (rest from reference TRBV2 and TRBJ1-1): EPEVTQTPSHQVTQMGQEVILRCVPISNHLYFYWYRQILGQKVEFLVSFYNNEISEKSEIFDDQFSVERPDGSNFTLKIRSTKLEDSAMYFCASSGDRGTEAFFGQGTRLTVV.

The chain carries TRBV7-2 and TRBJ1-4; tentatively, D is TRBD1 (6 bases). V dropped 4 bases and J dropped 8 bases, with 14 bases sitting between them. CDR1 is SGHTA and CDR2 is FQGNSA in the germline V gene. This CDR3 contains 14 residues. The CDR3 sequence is CASSWTDAREKLFF. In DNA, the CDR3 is TGTGCCAGCAGCTGGACAGACGCAAGAGAAAAACTGTTTTTT.

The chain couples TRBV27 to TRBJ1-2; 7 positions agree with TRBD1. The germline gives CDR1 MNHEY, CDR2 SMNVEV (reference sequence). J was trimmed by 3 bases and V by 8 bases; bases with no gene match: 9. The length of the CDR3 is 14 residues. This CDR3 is CASLRNRGDYGYTF. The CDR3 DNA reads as TGTGCCAGCCTACGCAACAGGGGCGACTATGGCTACACCTTC.

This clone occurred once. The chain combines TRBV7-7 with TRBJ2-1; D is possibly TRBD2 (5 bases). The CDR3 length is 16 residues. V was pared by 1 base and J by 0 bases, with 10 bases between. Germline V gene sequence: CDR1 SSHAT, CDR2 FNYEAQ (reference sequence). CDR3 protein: CASSLEAGRSYNEQFF. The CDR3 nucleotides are TGTGCCAGCAGCTTAGAGGCGGGTCGCTCCTACAATGAGCAGTTCTTC.

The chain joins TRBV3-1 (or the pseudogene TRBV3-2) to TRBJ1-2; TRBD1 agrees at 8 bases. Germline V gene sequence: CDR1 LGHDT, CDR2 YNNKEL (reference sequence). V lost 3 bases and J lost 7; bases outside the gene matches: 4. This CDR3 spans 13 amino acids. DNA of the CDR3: TGTGCCAGCAGCCAGGACAGGGCCTCTGGCTACACCTTC. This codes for CASSQDRASGYTF.

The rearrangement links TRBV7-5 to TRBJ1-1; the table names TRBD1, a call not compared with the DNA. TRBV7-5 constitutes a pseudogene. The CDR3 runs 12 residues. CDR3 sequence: CVRSGQETGAFF. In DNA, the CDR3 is TGTGTCAGAAGCGGGCAAGAAACAGGAGCTTTCTTT.

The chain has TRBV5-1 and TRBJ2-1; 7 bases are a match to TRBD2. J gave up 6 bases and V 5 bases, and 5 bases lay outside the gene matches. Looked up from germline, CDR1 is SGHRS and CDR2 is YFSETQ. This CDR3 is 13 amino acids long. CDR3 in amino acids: CASRGGRRNEQFF. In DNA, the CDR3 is TGCGCCAGCAGAGGCGGGAGACGCAATGAGCAGTTCTTC. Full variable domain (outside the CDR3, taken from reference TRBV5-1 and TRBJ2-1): KAGVTQTPRYLIKTRGQQVTLSCSPISGHRSVSWYQQTPGQGLQFLFEYFSETQRNKGNFPGRFSGRQFSNSRSEMNVSTLELGDSALYLCASRGGRRNEQFFGPGTRLTVL.

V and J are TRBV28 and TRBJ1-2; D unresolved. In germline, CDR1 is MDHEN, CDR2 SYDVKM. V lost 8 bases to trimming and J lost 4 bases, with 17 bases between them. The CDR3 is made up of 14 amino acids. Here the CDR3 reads CASRRFGRSYGYTF. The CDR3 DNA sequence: TGTGCCAGCCGTCGATTTGGGCGATCCTATGGCTACACCTTC.

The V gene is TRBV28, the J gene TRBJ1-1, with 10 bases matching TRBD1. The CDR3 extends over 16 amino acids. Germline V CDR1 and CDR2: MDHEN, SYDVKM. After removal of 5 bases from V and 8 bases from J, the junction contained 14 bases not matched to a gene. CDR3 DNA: TGTGCCAGCAGTCCCCGACAGGGGGCGTTAGGGCCCGAAGCTTTCTTT. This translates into CASSPRQGALGPEAFF.

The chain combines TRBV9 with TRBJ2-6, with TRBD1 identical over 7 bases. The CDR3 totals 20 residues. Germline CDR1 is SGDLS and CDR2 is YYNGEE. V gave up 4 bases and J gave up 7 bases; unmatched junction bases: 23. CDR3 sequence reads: CASSPTFRTGLYSGANVLTF. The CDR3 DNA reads TGTGCCAGCAGCCCAACTTTCCGGACAGGACTTTATTCGGGTGCCAACGTCCTGACTTTC.

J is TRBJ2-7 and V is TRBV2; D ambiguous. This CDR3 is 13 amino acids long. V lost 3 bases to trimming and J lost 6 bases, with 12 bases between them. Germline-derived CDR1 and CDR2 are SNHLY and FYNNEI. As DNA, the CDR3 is TGTGCCAGCAGTGAGTTTGGGATACGCGAGCAGTACTTC. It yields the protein CASSEFGIREQYF. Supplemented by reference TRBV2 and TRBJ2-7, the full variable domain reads EPEVTQTPSHQVTQMGQEVILRCVPISNHLYFYWYRQILGQKVEFLVSFYNNEISEKSEIFDDQFSVERPDGSNFTLKIRSTKLEDSAMYFCASSEFGIREQYFGPGTRLTVT.

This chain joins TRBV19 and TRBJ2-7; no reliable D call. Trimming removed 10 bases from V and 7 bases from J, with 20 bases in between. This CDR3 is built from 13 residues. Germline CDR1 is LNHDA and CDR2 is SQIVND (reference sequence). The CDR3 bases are TGTGCCACCCGAAAAGGATTAACCCGGGAGCAGTACTTC. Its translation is CATRKGLTREQYF.